This TCR beta chain was captured by sequencing in a study of cytomegalovirus exposure and HLA in healthy donors (dated by TCRdb to about 2017). Notes on the research overall: According to a later analysis, the approximately 120 validation repertoires were produced on the same platform as the roughly 600 repertoires of the first cohort. The aim of the study was to test whether cataloging public T cell receptors could identify signatures of past pathogen exposure. Besides the first cohort of roughly 640 subjects, a separate validation cohort made up of over 100 different subjects was used. The study combined high-throughput TCR immunosequencing, statistical association of individual TCRs with disease status, and machine learning to predict cytomegalovirus infection status. The paper's findings and limits, for the study overall: The study listed 150 to 200 TCR beta chains as associated with cytomegalovirus. A later analysis had no HLA typing for the validation cohort, so co-occurrence there was scored across all 120 repertoires. Most TCR sequences were seen in very few donors, while some public TCRs were found in many individuals. According to the authors, the approach could potentially be generalized to other disease states and immunological phenotypes. In both the original and validation cohorts, the classifier was reported to diagnose cytomegalovirus status with high specificity and sensitivity. A few of the identified cytomegalovirus-associated TCR beta chains were confirmed in vitro to be specific for cytomegalovirus antigens. In a later analysis, TCRs clustered in the first cohort were found to also tend to co-occur in the roughly 130 validation repertoires, with 85% to 95% of cluster scores above 0.

On this clone: This receptor's antigen is unknown. No qualities accompany the bases; no much larger clone lies one base away.

The donors were included in the validation cohort of 120 subjects, a group kept apart from the roughly 700-subject first cohort. In the germline V gene, CDR1 corresponds to MDHEN and CDR2 to SYDVKM. The CDR3 runs 12 amino acids, cysteine and phenylalanine included. The sequence is cut down to CDR3 DNA, 36 bases in frame from base 1. V is cut by 10 bases and J by 7 bases, and the space between the germline ends is 16 bases. Libraries came from the immunoSEQ multiplex PCR assay. In the source study's methods: A statistical classification framework was built for diagnosing cytomegalovirus status from the catalog of TCR beta chain sequences. TCRdb retrieved this table from immuneACCESS and kept in-frame rearrangements only. Not all clones are present; in checked studies, unresolved V genes account for under half, and no reason is known for the remainder. That table furnishes V, J and clone size, whereas the DNA furnished D and trimming. This sample holds about 92,000 clones; 93% were observed only once. Of the sample, 1.1% is held by the ten largest clones.

Input material: PBMCs. The receptor's source is a woman in her thirties in good health and CMV-seropositive. The chain uses TRBV28 and TRBJ1-2, with a weak D call of TRBD1 (5 bases match). The sequenced DNA: TGTGCCACCACCCAAGGGGTTATTGGCTACACCTTC. Its translation reads: CATTQGVIGYTF.